Following are 27 T cell receptor beta chains from one sample sequenced in a study of T cell responses to AZD1222 COVID-19 vaccine. Clones were read by immunoSEQ multiplex PCR, and TCRdb kept only the in-frame ones, dropping some. The table records 90,000 to 120,000 clones, 80% to 95% of them present only once. Material: peripheral blood, obtained 28 days after the second AZD1222 dose. The receptors were gathered from an adult who received the AZD1222 COVID-19 vaccine.

The chain couples TRBV6-5 to TRBJ1-4, with D tentatively TRBD1 (5 bases). Deletions cut 5 bases from V and 8 bases from J, with 15 bases between. The CDR3 spans 14 residues. Looked up from germline, CDR1 is MNHEY and CDR2 is SVGAGI. This CDR3 reads CASSPGGMREKLFF. CDR3 nucleotides: TGTGCCAGCAGTCCCGGGGGGATGCGGGAAAAACTGTTTTTT.

The CDR3: CASSYFGQLDGYTF. The CDR3, as DNA: TGTGCCAGCAGTTACTTCGGACAGTTAGATGGCTACACCTTC. This chain connects TRBV6-5 to TRBJ1-2; possibly TRBD1 for D (6 bases). Trimming pared 1 base from V and 6 bases from J, leaving 12 bases between. This CDR3 is built from 14 residues. CDR1 MNHEY and CDR2 SVGAGI come from the germline V gene.

This clone was seen a single time. The CDR3 spells CSVEEGRGQGDTQYF. CDR3 DNA: TGCAGCGTTGAAGAAGGACGGGGACAGGGGGATACGCAGTATTTT. The genes are TRBV29-1 and TRBJ2-3; 10 bases match TRBD1. The CDR3 runs to 15 residues. Germline loops: CDR1 SQVTM, CDR2 ANQGSEA. V lost 0 bases to trimming and J lost 6 bases; unmatched junction nucleotides: 6.

CDR3: CASSHLPGTGINQPQHF. CDR3 nucleotide sequence: TGCGCCAGCAGCCATCTCCCCGGGACAGGTATTAATCAGCCCCAGCATTTT. V and J are TRBV4-1 and TRBJ1-5, with TRBD1 identical over 8 bases. V trimming: 3 bases; J trimming: 4 bases; junction bases outside the gene matches: 11. CDR3 size: 17 residues. CDR1 is MGHRA and CDR2 is YSYEKL in the germline V gene.

The chain uses TRBV27 and TRBJ1-4; D unclear. The CDR3 consists of 17 residues. The V gene lost 8 bases and the J gene lost 5 bases, with 24 bases spanning the gap. Germline V gene lookup returns CDR1 MNHEY and CDR2 SMNVEV (reference sequence). This chain's CDR3 is CASGAPLGLIPNEKLFF. The CDR3 DNA reads as TGTGCCAGCGGCGCTCCCCTCGGACTGATTCCGAATGAAAAACTGTTTTTT.

The chain recombines TRBV2 with TRBJ2-5; 8 bases line up with TRBD1. CDR3 length: 14 residues. Germline lookup yields CDR1 SNHLY and CDR2 FYNNEI. The J segment lost 1 base and the V segment lost 6 bases, leaving 4 bases of the junction unmatched. This CDR3 is CASSRQGTQETQYF. Here the CDR3 DNA reads TGTGCCAGCAGCCGACAGGGGACCCAAGAGACCCAGTACTTC.

The chain is built from TRBV28 and TRBJ2-3, with TRBD1 matching over 7 bases. The ends lost 5 bases at V and 0 bases at J; junction bases unmatched: 8. Per the germline V gene, CDR1 is MDHEN and CDR2 is SYDVKM. The CDR3 length is 16 residues. In DNA form, the CDR3 reads TGTGCCAGCAGTCTCTTGGGACAGTATAGCACAGATACGCAGTATTTT. Its protein product is CASSLLGQYSTDTQYF.

This clone occurred a few times. The rearrangement links TRBV10-3 to TRBJ2-3; a weak D match, TRBD2 (6 bases). Germline values: CDR1 ENHRY, CDR2 SYGVKD. V gave up 2 bases and J gave up 1 base, with 7 bases separating them. CDR3 length equals 14 residues. The CDR3: CAISEPGGTDTQYF. The DNA of the CDR3 is TGTGCCATCAGTGAGCCGGGGGGCACAGATACGCAGTATTTT.

This clone occurred a few times. V usage is TRBV19 and J usage is TRBJ2-1; D gene ambiguous. This CDR3 is built from 14 residues. CDR1 is LNHDA, CDR2 SQIVND, per germline (reference sequence). The V end was cut by 3 bases, the J end by 12 bases, with 18 bases between. DNA of the CDR3: TGTGCCAGTAGTATCGTTCAGGTGGCTTCTGGGCAGTTCTTC. This sequence encodes CASSIVQVASGQFF.

The chain recombines TRBV2 with TRBJ1-2; 10 bases map to TRBD1. The junction had 4 bases not matched to a gene; V was cut back by 5 bases and J by 7 bases. CDR3 length: 13 amino acids. Per germline, CDR1 SNHLY and CDR2 FYNNEI. The DNA for the CDR3 is TGTGCCAGCAGTTCCCGGGACAGGGGTGGCTACACCTTC. This encodes CASSSRDRGGYTF.

The CDR3 sequence: CASSKTSNQPQHF. As DNA, the CDR3 is TGTGCCAGTAGTAAAACAAGCAATCAGCCCCAGCATTTT. The V call is TRBV19, the J call TRBJ1-5; no definite D call. V lost 4 bases and J 1 base, leaving 5 bases between the germline ends. Germline assignment: CDR1 LNHDA and CDR2 SQIVND (reference sequence). The CDR3 has 13 residues.

This rearrangement joins TRBV5-1 to TRBJ1-1; D is unresolved. The CDR3 is 14 residues long. V gave up 0 bases and J gave up 7 bases, with 13 bases separating them. In germline, CDR1 is SGHRS, CDR2 YFSETQ. The DNA of the CDR3 is TGCGCCAGCAGCTTGGATCGGGGAGCAAATGAAGCTTTCTTT. Amino acid sequence: CASSLDRGANEAFF.

This sequence joins TRBV5-5 and TRBJ1-1; no clear D. V was clipped by 4 bases and J by 8 bases, with 15 bases between them. The germline gives CDR1 SGHKS, CDR2 YYEKEE (reference sequence). This CDR3 has 13 amino acids. The CDR3, as DNA: TGTGCCAGCAGCGCCTCCCCACCGGGAGAAGCTTTCTTT. Its translation is CASSASPPGEAFF.

The chain links TRBV5-1 to TRBJ1-3; possibly TRBD1 for D (6 bases). Germline loops: CDR1 SGHRS, CDR2 YFSETQ. Trimming shortened V by 0 bases and J by 1 base, and 11 bases separated the two germline ends. The CDR3 covers 16 residues. The CDR3 region has the DNA TGCGCCAGCAGCTTGGCCGGGGGCGCGTCTGGAAACACCATATATTTT. It yields the protein CASSLAGGASGNTIYF.

This rearrangement joins TRBV29-1 to TRBJ1-5; D possibly corresponds to TRBD1 (5 bases). The CDR3 is 14 amino acids. Germline V CDR1 and CDR2: SQVTM, ANQGSEA. With 4 bases removed from V and 3 bases from J, the gap between germline ends came to 13 bases. The CDR3 region has the DNA TGCAGCGTTGTCCTTGACAGCTACAATCAGCCCCAGCATTTT. It yields the protein CSVVLDSYNQPQHF. The full variable domain, its missing parts supplied by reference TRBV29-1 and TRBJ1-5, is SAVISQKPSRDICQRGTSLTIQCQVDSQVTMMFWYRQQPGQSLTLIATANQGSEATYESGFVIDKFPISRPNLTFSTLTVSNMSPEDSSIYLCSVVLDSYNQPQHFGDGTRLSIL.

The rearrangement links TRBV7-2 to TRBJ2-1, with a tentative D call TRBD1 (6 bases). In germline, CDR1 is SGHTA, CDR2 FQGNSA. This CDR3 comprises 16 residues. The V end was cut by 1 base, the J end by 1 base, with 11 bases between. CDR3 in amino acids: CASSLVPQGSYNEQFF. The CDR3 DNA is TGTGCCAGCAGCTTAGTCCCACAGGGTTCCTACAATGAGCAGTTCTTC. Full variable domain (missing parts from reference TRBV7-2 and TRBJ2-1): GAGVSQSPSNKVTEKGKDVELRCDPISGHTALYWYRQSLGQGLEFLIYFQGNSAPDKSGLPSDRFSAERTGGSVSTLTIQRTQQEDSAVYLCASSLVPQGSYNEQFFGPGTRLTVL.

This chain joins TRBV12-3 or TRBV12-4 and TRBJ2-1; no firm D call. The CDR3 extends over 12 amino acids. Trimming took 3 bases from V and 5 from J, leaving 5 bases between them. The CDR3 is CASSFYNNEQFF. CDR3 coding DNA: TGTGCCAGCAGTTTTTACAACAATGAGCAGTTCTTC.

The J gene is TRBJ1-5, the V gene TRBV6-5; a weak D match, TRBD1 (6 bases). V dropped 7 bases and J dropped 7 bases, with 14 bases sitting between them. The germline V gene encodes CDR1 MNHEY and CDR2 SVGAGI. The CDR3 has 13 amino acids. CDR3 DNA sequence: TGTGCCAGCAAAGGGGGGGGGAACCAGCCCCAGCATTTT. Protein: CASKGGGNQPQHF.

This clone was observed a single time. J is TRBJ1-5 and V is TRBV10-3; 9 nucleotides agree with TRBD1. Germline lookup yields CDR1 ENHRY and CDR2 SYGVKD. V was clipped by 10 bases and J by 1 base; unmatched bases: 5. The CDR3 consists of 14 residues. The CDR3 DNA reads TGTGCCACACGGGACAGGGAAAGCAATCAGCCCCAGCATTTT. Its protein is CATRDRESNQPQHF.

This clone was recorded only once. This chain uses TRBV2 with TRBJ2-1; D possibly corresponds to TRBD1 (6 bases). Trimming shortened V by 5 bases and J by 6 bases, and 8 bases separated the two germline ends. The CDR3 runs to 12 residues. Germline loops: CDR1 SNHLY, CDR2 FYNNEI. CDR3 sequence (DNA): TGTGCCAGCAGTATACAGGGCAATGAGCAGTTCTTC. Protein: CASSIQGNEQFF. The complete variable domain, with remaining parts taken from reference TRBV2 and TRBJ2-1, reads EPEVTQTPSHQVTQMGQEVILRCVPISNHLYFYWYRQILGQKVEFLVSFYNNEISEKSEIFDDQFSVERPDGSNFTLKIRSTKLEDSAMYFCASSIQGNEQFFGPGTRLTVL.

V usage is TRBV6-2 or TRBV6-3 and J usage is TRBJ1-1; D unresolved. CDR3 length equals 15 residues. Looked up from germline, CDR1 is MNHEY and CDR2 is SVGEGT. V was trimmed by 2 bases and J by 1 base, leaving 11 bases between them. This chain's CDR3 is CASSYRWAGNTEAFF. In DNA, the CDR3 is TGTGCCAGCAGTTACAGGTGGGCAGGGAACACTGAAGCTTTCTTT.

The chain has TRBV25-1 and TRBJ2-2, with TRBD1 matching 8 bases. Losses at the gene ends were 5 bases for V and 4 bases for J; bases not matched to a gene: 9. Germline V gene lookup returns CDR1 MGHDK and CDR2 SYGVNS. The CDR3 sequence is 16 residues long. In DNA form, the CDR3 reads TGTGCCAGCAGTCATACGGACAGGGCGCGCACCGGGGAGCTGTTTTTT. Its translation: CASSHTDRARTGELFF.

This chain joins TRBV7-3 and TRBJ2-5; 7 nucleotides align to TRBD2. CDR3 size: 13 residues. The J segment lost 5 bases and the V segment lost 3 bases, leaving 3 bases of the junction unmatched. CDR1 is SGHTA and CDR2 is FQGTGA in the germline V gene. CDR3 loop: CASSLSGVETQYF. The CDR3 nucleotides are TGTGCCAGCAGCTTGAGCGGGGTCGAGACCCAGTACTTC.

J is TRBJ2-1 and V is TRBV14, with TRBD2 matching 9 bases. The CDR3 spans 15 residues. J was trimmed by 3 bases and V by 4 bases; bases with no gene match: 4. The germline V gene encodes CDR1 SGHDN and CDR2 FVKESK. The CDR3 protein is CASSPGLANYNEQFF. The CDR3 DNA is TGTGCCAGCAGCCCGGGACTAGCAAACTACAATGAGCAGTTCTTC.

The chain recombines TRBV7-9 with TRBJ1-5; weak D call: TRBD1 (6 bases). The CDR3 spans 13 residues. CDR1 is SEHNR, CDR2 FQNEAQ, per germline (reference sequence). Trimming cost V 2 bases and J 8 bases, with 10 bases left between them. The CDR3 DNA reads as TGTGCCAGCAGCTTAAACAGGGCGGAGCCCCAGCATTTT. Protein: CASSLNRAEPQHF.

The chain uses TRBV2 and TRBJ2-7, with D possibly matching TRBD1 (5 bases). The CDR3 has 14 amino acids. Germline V CDR1 and CDR2: SNHLY, FYNNEI. The V gene lost 6 bases and the J gene lost 0 bases, with 12 bases spanning the gap. For the CDR3, the DNA is TGTGCCAGCAGGAGGACACTTAGCTCCTACGAGCAGTACTTC. Protein: CASRRTLSSYEQYF.

V usage is TRBV5-1 and J usage is TRBJ1-6; 9 nucleotides agree with TRBD1. Germline CDR1 is SGHRS and CDR2 is YFSETQ. After removal of 0 bases from V and 6 bases from J, the junction contained 7 bases not matched to a gene. This CDR3 is built from 17 residues. The CDR3 is CASSLATGGIGNSPLHF. The CDR3 nucleotides read TGCGCCAGCAGCTTGGCAACAGGGGGCATCGGTAATTCACCCCTCCACTTT.